The 24 T cell receptor beta chains in this list originate from one sample, sequenced in a study of beta chain features in type 1 diabetes. Sequenced material consisted of expressed TCRB transcripts (all of the isolated RNA was reverse transcribed). Using immunoSEQ multiplex PCR, the repertoire was profiled, and TCRdb retains in-frame clones only, with some absent. This table holds roughly 250,000 clones, 68% found once. Sequenced input: naive CD4+ T cells from blood. The receptors stem from a young man in good health.

This clone occurred a few times. CDR3 region: CASSPGPKGFF. The CDR3 bases are TGTGCCAGCAGTCCGGGCCCGAAGGGGTTCTTC. The chain has TRBV2 and TRBJ2-1; D gene unclear. Per germline, CDR1 SNHLY and CDR2 FYNNEI. Trimming left V 5 bases short and J 15 bases short, with 14 bases between. The CDR3 loop spans 11 amino acids.

This chain uses TRBV29-1 with TRBJ1-1; no reliable D call. CDR3 length: 13 amino acids. The V gene lost 4 bases and the J gene lost 0 bases, with 9 bases spanning the gap. Germline V gene sequence: CDR1 SQVTM, CDR2 ANQGSEA. The CDR3 sequence is CSVGLRLNTEAFF. CDR3 bases: TGCAGCGTTGGGCTACGGTTGAACACTGAAGCTTTCTTT.

The chain uses TRBV30 and TRBJ2-6; D could derive from TRBD1 or TRBD2 (5 bases each). Trimming cost V 1 base and J 4 bases, with 8 bases left between them. CDR1 and CDR2 (germline): GTSNPN, SVGIG (reference sequence). The CDR3 runs 14 residues. CDR3 DNA sequence: TGTGCCTGGAGTGAGAGGGGAGGGGCCAACGTCCTGACTTTC. Translating it yields CAWSERGGANVLTF.

The V gene is TRBV7-2, the J gene TRBJ2-1; 8 bases fit TRBD1. Trimming cost V 1 base and J 7 bases; bases outside gene matches: 9. Looked up from germline, CDR1 is SGHTA and CDR2 is FQGNSA. The CDR3 spans 16 residues. The CDR3 spells CASSLGLAGGRNEQFF. In nucleotides, the CDR3 is TGTGCCAGCAGCTTAGGTCTGGCAGGGGGCAGGAATGAGCAGTTCTTC.

This sequence joins TRBV11-2 and TRBJ2-5, with 7 bases matching TRBD1. The CDR3 is 14 amino acids. Germline V gene sequence: CDR1 SGHAT, CDR2 FQNNGV. Trimming cost V 2 bases and J 1 base; bases outside gene matches: 1. The CDR3 reads CASSLRGLQETQYF. DNA for the CDR3: TGTGCCAGCAGCTTAAGGGGGCTCCAAGAGACCCAGTACTTC.

The V call is TRBV29-1, the J call TRBJ1-1; D is possibly TRBD1 (6 bases). Per the germline V gene, CDR1 is SQVTM and CDR2 is ANQGSEA. This CDR3 has 12 amino acids. Trimming stripped 7 bases from V and 5 bases from J, with 14 bases between. CDR3 loop: CSAGVYGTEAFF. CDR3 nucleotide sequence: TGCAGCGCAGGGGTTTACGGAACTGAAGCTTTCTTT.

This clone was counted between two and nine times. The rearrangement links TRBV15 to TRBJ2-7; D not certain. This CDR3 is built from 14 residues. V lost 0 bases and J 3 bases, leaving 9 bases between the germline ends. The germline CDR1 and CDR2 sequences are LNHNV and YYDKDF (reference sequence). The CDR3 spells CATSRDSGGYEQYF. The CDR3 DNA sequence: TGTGCCACCAGCAGAGATTCGGGCGGCTACGAGCAGTACTTC.

The chain carries TRBV25-1 and TRBJ2-5; D call uncertain. Trimming removed 3 bases at V and 1 base at J, with 12 bases between. The length of the CDR3 is 15 residues. Germline V gene lookup returns CDR1 MGHDK and CDR2 SYGVNS. The chain's CDR3 is CASSEGKAFQETQYF. The CDR3 DNA reads TGTGCCAGCAGTGAGGGGAAAGCGTTCCAAGAGACCCAGTACTTC.

The V gene is TRBV29-1, the J gene TRBJ2-2, with 8 bases fitting TRBD1. Germline CDR1 SQVTM, CDR2 ANQGSEA. The ends lost 8 bases at V and 0 bases at J; junction bases unmatched: 5. The CDR3 loop spans 14 amino acids. CDR3 coding DNA: TGCAGCTCTTTGACAGGGGCGAACACCGGGGAGCTGTTTTTT. It yields the protein CSSLTGANTGELFF.

This clone occurred a few times. The gene calls are TRBV7-2 and TRBJ1-4; D call uncertain. The germline V gene has CDR1 SGHTA and CDR2 FQGNSA. V lost 4 bases and J 3 bases, leaving 9 bases between the germline ends. The CDR3 consists of 14 residues. The CDR3 DNA is TGTGCCAGCAGCTCCAGAAATCCTAATGAAAAACTGTTTTTT. Amino acids: CASSSRNPNEKLFF. Supplemented by reference TRBV7-2 and TRBJ1-4, the full variable domain reads GAGVSQSPSNKVTEKGKDVELRCDPISGHTALYWYRQSLGQGLEFLIYFQGNSAPDKSGLPSDRFSAERTGGSVSTLTIQRTQQEDSAVYLCASSSRNPNEKLFFGSGTQLSVL.

CDR3 in amino acids: CASSVTSGSHNEQFF. The DNA for the CDR3 is TGTGCCAGCAGCGTGACTAGCGGGAGCCACAATGAGCAGTTCTTC. The chain combines TRBV9 with TRBJ2-1, with TRBD2 identical over 12 bases. This CDR3 is built from 15 residues. CDR1 is SGDLS and CDR2 is YYNGEE in the germline V gene. Trimming took 2 bases from V and 5 from J; bases not matched to a gene: 2.

The rearrangement links TRBV9 to TRBJ2-5; TRBD2 matches at 11 bases. CDR1 is SGDLS, CDR2 YYNGEE, per germline. V was clipped by 0 bases and J by 1 base; unmatched bases: 2. This CDR3 has 16 amino acids. The chain's CDR3 is CASSVASGRSQETQYF. Here the CDR3 DNA reads TGTGCCAGCAGCGTAGCTAGCGGGAGGTCCCAAGAGACCCAGTACTTC.

V and J are TRBV10-3 and TRBJ1-1; TRBD1 might be the D (5 bases). The CDR3 contains 11 residues. Germline CDR1 and CDR2: ENHRY and SYGVKD. The V gene lost 10 bases and the J gene lost 4 bases, with 10 bases spanning the gap. Here the CDR3 DNA reads TGTGCCACCAGGGAGGGCACTGAAGCTTTCTTT. Translation: CATREGTEAFF.

The V and J genes are TRBV5-6 and TRBJ2-1, with 7 bases lining up with TRBD2. This CDR3 is 16 amino acids long. The germline CDR1 and CDR2 sequences are SGHDT and YYEEEE. The trim removed 1 base at V and 6 bases at J, leaving 10 bases unmatched. The CDR3 DNA reads TGTGCCAGCAGCTTGAGAGAGGGAGGGCTCCGCAATGAGCAGTTCTTC. Protein product: CASSLREGGLRNEQFF. The complete variable domain, with remaining parts taken from reference TRBV5-6 and TRBJ2-1, reads DAGVTQSPTHLIKTRGQQVTLRCSPKSGHDTVSWYQQALGQGPQFIFQYYEEEERQRGNFPDRFSGHQFPNYSSELNVNALLLGDSALYLCASSLREGGLRNEQFFGPGTRLTVL.

V gene TRBV5-1 combines with J gene TRBJ2-3; TRBD2 might be the D (6 bases). In germline, CDR1 is SGHRS, CDR2 YFSETQ. This CDR3 comprises 16 residues. Trimming removed 3 bases at V and 4 bases at J, with 18 bases between. Here the CDR3 reads CASSSGLTHVADTQYF. In DNA, the CDR3 is TGCGCCAGCAGCTCGGGACTCACGCACGTGGCAGATACGCAGTATTTT.

The genes are TRBV29-1 and TRBJ1-4, with D possibly being TRBD1 (5 bases). The CDR3 consists of 11 residues. From germline, CDR1 is SQVTM and CDR2 ANQGSEA. V gave up 4 bases and J gave up 7 bases, with 7 bases separating them. Here the CDR3 DNA reads TGCAGCGTTGTTGGGGGTGAAAAACTGTTTTTT. Residues: CSVVGGEKLFF. Combining the CDR3 with reference TRBV29-1 and TRBJ1-4 gives the whole variable domain SAVISQKPSRDICQRGTSLTIQCQVDSQVTMMFWYRQQPGQSLTLIATANQGSEATYESGFVIDKFPISRPNLTFSTLTVSNMSPEDSSIYLCSVVGGEKLFFGSGTQLSVL.

This clone was detected only a few times. This chain connects TRBV29-1 to TRBJ1-3; no clear D gene. CDR3 size: 14 residues. V lost 4 bases and J 0 bases, leaving 10 bases between the germline ends. Germline V gene data show CDR1 as SQVTM and CDR2 as ANQGSEA. The CDR3, as DNA: TGCAGCGTTGCCGTAGGGAGCTCTGGAAACACCATATATTTT. Protein sequence: CSVAVGSSGNTIYF.

This clone was seen a single time. The chain uses TRBV7-2 and TRBJ2-3; a weak D match, TRBD2 (6 bases). The ends were cut back, 9 bases at V and 7 bases at J, with 23 bases in the middle. The germline V gene has CDR1 SGHTA and CDR2 FQGNSA. This CDR3 is built from 15 residues. CDR3 nucleotides: TGTGCCAGTTCCCGGGACTCCATCGACTTTAATACGCAGTATTTT. This sequence encodes CASSRDSIDFNTQYF.

The chain employs TRBV9 and TRBJ2-7, with D perhaps given as TRBD1 or TRBD2 (5 bases each). Trimming removed 4 bases at V and 3 bases at J, with 14 bases between. Germline assignment: CDR1 SGDLS and CDR2 YYNGEE. This CDR3 has 14 residues. CDR3 nucleotides: TGTGCCAGCAGCTCCCGGGACCGGGGCTACGAGCAGTACTTC. Translating it yields CASSSRDRGYEQYF.

The J gene is TRBJ2-7, the V gene TRBV29-1; 11 nucleotides line up with TRBD1. V was clipped by 8 bases and J by 3 bases; unmatched bases: 6. The germline V gene encodes CDR1 SQVTM and CDR2 ANQGSEA. CDR3 length: 13 residues. CDR3 coding DNA: TGCAGCTTTGCCGGGACAGGGGGCTACGAGCAGTACTTC. Translation: CSFAGTGGYEQYF.

There are a few counts of this clone. The chain joins TRBV29-1 to TRBJ2-1, with 9 positions matching TRBD2. After removal of 7 bases from V and 5 bases from J, the junction contained 3 bases not matched to a gene. The CDR3 consists of 12 residues. Germline assignment: CDR1 SQVTM and CDR2 ANQGSEA. This CDR3 reads CSASGMDNEQFF. CDR3 nucleotides: TGCAGCGCTAGCGGGATGGACAATGAGCAGTTCTTC.

V is TRBV28 and J is TRBJ2-4, with 7 positions matching TRBD1. The CDR3 sequence is 15 residues long. J gave up 6 bases and V 5 bases, and 10 bases lay outside the gene matches. CDR1 and CDR2 (germline): MDHEN, SYDVKM. The CDR3 here is CASSRGSQGSNIQYF. As DNA, the CDR3 is TGTGCCAGCAGTAGGGGGTCACAGGGGTCAAACATTCAGTACTTC.

The CDR3 region has the DNA TGCAGCCTACTAGGGTGGGGAAACACCATATATTTT. Amino acids: CSLLGWGNTIYF. The chain employs TRBV29-1 and TRBJ1-3; D not resolved. This CDR3 is 12 amino acids long. The V end lost 8 bases, the J end lost 4 bases, and 12 bases lay between the germline ends. Germline values: CDR1 SQVTM, CDR2 ANQGSEA.

Here the CDR3 reads CASSLGLAGGTDTQYF. DNA for the CDR3: TGTGCCAGCAGCTTAGGACTAGCGGGAGGGACAGATACGCAGTATTTT. V and J are TRBV7-6 and TRBJ2-3; TRBD2 matches 14 bases. The CDR3 consists of 16 residues. Germline CDR1 SGHVS, CDR2 FNYEAQ. Trimming cost V 1 base and J 3 bases; bases outside gene matches: 0.